This entry lists 19 T cell receptor beta chains sequenced from one sample in a study of blood T cell repertoires in COVID-19 (dated by TCRdb to 2018 to 2021). The method was the immunoSEQ multiplex PCR assay. The source is immuneACCESS, and TCRdb retained only in-frame sequences with V and J called. Part of the clones is not carried over; for the studies checked, unresolved V genes explain less than half of this, and the remainder is unexplained. This sample comprises about 240,000 clones, around 86% of them detected only once. Of the sample, around 2% is held by the ten largest clones. Specimen: peripheral blood. These receptors were collected from a man aged 30 to 45 who had recovered from COVID-19.

This chain joins TRBV18 and TRBJ2-5; TRBD1 matches at 7 bases. Germline V gives CDR1 KGHSH, CDR2 LQKENI. CDR3 length: 14 amino acids. The V segment lost 3 bases and the J segment 5 bases; nucleotides outside the gene matches: 6. CDR3 region: CASSPTGVEETQYF. The CDR3 nucleotides read TGTGCCAGCTCACCTACAGGGGTTGAGGAGACCCAGTACTTC.

The chain recombines TRBV7-9 with TRBJ2-3, with 10 positions matching TRBD2. CDR3 length: 16 amino acids. Trimming removed 2 bases from V and 2 bases from J; junction bases left unmatched: 4. Germline V lookup: CDR1 SEHNR, CDR2 FQNEAQ (reference sequence). The CDR3 coding sequence is TGTGCCAGCAGCTTAAGTGGACTAGCGGCCACAGATACGCAGTATTTT. Its translation is CASSLSGLAATDTQYF. Full variable domain (missing parts from reference TRBV7-9 and TRBJ2-3): DTGVSQNPRHKITKRGQNVTFRCDPISEHNRLYWYRQTLGQGPEFLTYFQNEAQLEKSRLLSDRFSAERPKGSFSTLEIQRTEQGDSAMYLCASSLSGLAATDTQYFGPGTRLTVL.

J is TRBJ2-1 and V is TRBV7-9, with D possibly TRBD1 on 6 matching bases. Germline V gene lookup returns CDR1 SEHNR and CDR2 FQNEAQ (reference sequence). The CDR3 length is 13 residues. The ends were cut back, 1 base at V and 6 bases at J, with 7 bases in the middle. CDR3 coding DNA: TGTGCCAGCAGCTTAGGACAGGCCAATGAGCAGTTCTTC. Amino acid sequence: CASSLGQANEQFF. The full variable domain, with the rest looked up from reference TRBV7-9 and TRBJ2-1, is DTGVSQNPRHKITKRGQNVTFRCDPISEHNRLYWYRQTLGQGPEFLTYFQNEAQLEKSRLLSDRFSAERPKGSFSTLEIQRTEQGDSAMYLCASSLGQANEQFFGPGTRLTVL.

V and J are TRBV28 and TRBJ1-6, with a possible D match to TRBD1 (5 bases). The length of the CDR3 is 16 residues. The germline CDR1 and CDR2 sequences are MDHEN and SYDVKM. Between the trimmed V and J ends, which lost 5 bases and 6 bases, there was a span of 17 bases. The CDR3 coding sequence is TGTGCCAGCAGTATTTCACCAGGGCTCCGTAATTCACCCCTCCACTTT. This translates into CASSISPGLRNSPLHF.

J is TRBJ2-5 and V is TRBV10-3; 7 bases line up with TRBD2. The J segment lost 0 bases and the V segment lost 5 bases, leaving 9 bases of the junction unmatched. Germline V gives CDR1 ENHRY, CDR2 SYGVKD. This CDR3 has 16 amino acids. CDR3 in amino acids: CAISSKGGDYQETQYF. CDR3 coding DNA: TGTGCCATCAGTAGTAAGGGAGGGGACTACCAAGAGACCCAGTACTTC.

The J gene is TRBJ1-1, the V gene TRBV27; D possibly corresponds to TRBD1 (5 bases). CDR1 is MNHEY and CDR2 is SMNVEV in the germline V gene (reference sequence). The germline V and J ends were trimmed by 6 bases and 7 bases, with 21 bases remaining between them. There are 15 residues in the CDR3. The CDR3 reads CASRPLPGNLGEAFF. The CDR3 nucleotides read TGTGCCAGCAGGCCTTTGCCAGGGAATCTTGGTGAAGCTTTCTTT.

The DNA for the CDR3 is TGTGCCAGCAGACGACAGGGAGGTGGAAACACCATATATTTT. This sequence encodes CASRRQGGGNTIYF. The chain combines TRBV28 with TRBJ1-3; 7 nucleotides agree with TRBD1. The CDR3 runs 14 residues. Looked up from germline, CDR1 is MDHEN and CDR2 is SYDVKM. V shed 6 bases and J 3 bases; nucleotides not matched to a gene: 5.

The chain recombines TRBV12-3 or TRBV12-4 with TRBJ1-5; tentatively, D is TRBD1 (6 bases). With 3 bases removed from V and 4 bases from J, the gap between germline ends came to 7 bases. The CDR3 is made up of 13 amino acids. Written as DNA, the CDR3 is TGTGCCAGCAGTTTCACAGGGAATCAGCCCCAGCATTTT. It encodes CASSFTGNQPQHF.

V is TRBV6-5 and J is TRBJ2-7; the D gene is possibly TRBD2 (6 bases). V was clipped by 0 bases and J by 2 bases, with 14 bases between them. The CDR3 length is 16 residues. Germline loops: CDR1 MNHEY, CDR2 SVGAGI. The CDR3 reads CASSYSIGGIPYEQYF. The CDR3 DNA sequence: TGTGCCAGCAGTTACTCAATCGGAGGGATCCCCTACGAGCAGTACTTC.

The chain couples TRBV5-5 to TRBJ2-5; D might be TRBD1 (5 bases). The CDR3 runs 15 residues. From germline, CDR1 is SGHKS and CDR2 YYEKEE (reference sequence). With 5 bases removed from V and 2 bases from J, the gap between germline ends came to 16 bases. The CDR3 loop is CASSNAPGIQETQYF. CDR3 sequence (DNA): TGTGCCAGCAGTAATGCACCAGGGATACAAGAGACCCAGTACTTC.

Points on this clone: This sample also contains other DNA sequences that code for the same CDR3. The J gene is TRBJ1-2, the V gene TRBV6-5; D may be TRBD1 (5 bases). V lost 2 bases to trimming and J lost 7 bases, with 5 bases between them. Per germline, CDR1 MNHEY and CDR2 SVGAGI. This CDR3 spans 11 amino acids. This CDR3 reads CASSYRGGYTF. CDR3 DNA: TGTGCCAGCAGTTACAGGGGTGGCTACACCTTC.

This chain connects TRBV10-3 to TRBJ2-3; TRBD1 matches at 8 bases. This CDR3 spans 16 amino acids. Germline assignment: CDR1 ENHRY and CDR2 SYGVKD. V shed 3 bases and J 1 base; nucleotides not matched to a gene: 6. Here the CDR3 DNA reads TGTGCCATCAGTGAAGGGACAGGAGGGGGCACAGATACGCAGTATTTT. It encodes CAISEGTGGGTDTQYF.

J is TRBJ1-6 and V is TRBV28, with TRBD1 identical over 7 bases. Germline CDR1 reads MDHEN; CDR2 reads SYDVKM. V shed 2 bases, J shed 8 bases, and the junction held 3 bases outside the gene matches. This CDR3 comprises 14 residues. The CDR3 DNA sequence: TGTGCCAGCAGTTTAGGGACAGCCCATTCACCCCTCCACTTT. It yields the protein CASSLGTAHSPLHF.

A remark on this clone: Other nucleotide sequences in the sample specify the same CDR3. This chain uses TRBV18 with TRBJ2-7, with D possibly TRBD2 on 5 matching bases. V lost 2 bases to trimming and J lost 4 bases, with 6 bases between them. This CDR3 region has 12 residues. Germline-derived CDR1 and CDR2 are KGHSH and LQKENI. CDR3: CASSPGGYEQYV. CDR3 in DNA: TGTGCCAGCTCACCAGGCGGGTACGAGCAGTACGTC.

The chain recombines TRBV5-1 with TRBJ2-5, with 9 bases identical to TRBD2. Germline V gene lookup returns CDR1 SGHRS and CDR2 YFSETQ. V was clipped by 0 bases and J by 5 bases; unmatched bases: 8. There are 16 residues in the CDR3. In DNA form, the CDR3 reads TGCGCCAGCAGCTTGGGTTTCGGCGGGAGGGGTGAGACCCAGTACTTC. The encoded protein is CASSLGFGGRGETQYF.

V gene TRBV24-1 combines with J gene TRBJ1-2; no clear D gene. Per the germline V gene, CDR1 is KGHDR and CDR2 is SFDVKD. CDR3 size: 12 residues. Trimming cost V 7 bases and J 8 bases, with 13 bases left between them. CDR3 in DNA: TGTGCCACCAGGACGGAGATGATAGGCTACACCTTC. Residues: CATRTEMIGYTF.

The rearrangement joins TRBV12-3 or TRBV12-4 to TRBJ2-3; TRBD1 matches at 8 bases. The CDR3 runs to 13 residues. V shed 7 bases and J 5 bases; nucleotides not matched to a gene: 5. The CDR3 DNA reads TGTGCCAGCACGGGACAGGATAGAGATACGCAGTATTTT. This translates into CASTGQDRDTQYF.

In this sample, this clone turned up a few times. The genes are TRBV27 and TRBJ1-2, with TRBD1 matching over 9 bases. The CDR3 is 14 amino acids. Germline CDR1 reads MNHEY; CDR2 reads SMNVEV (reference sequence). V gave up 2 bases and J gave up 7 bases; unmatched junction bases: 5. The CDR3 is CASSLSGTGSGYTF. CDR3 DNA sequence: TGTGCCAGCAGTTTAAGCGGGACAGGGAGTGGCTACACCTTC.

This chain links TRBV5-8 with TRBJ2-7, with 7 positions matching TRBD2. This CDR3 is built from 13 residues. Germline CDR1 and CDR2: SGHTS and YDEGEE. Trimming cost V 4 bases and J 3 bases; bases outside gene matches: 4. CDR3 protein: CASSPRENYEQYF. Here the CDR3 DNA reads TGTGCCAGCAGCCCGCGGGAGAACTACGAGCAGTACTTC.